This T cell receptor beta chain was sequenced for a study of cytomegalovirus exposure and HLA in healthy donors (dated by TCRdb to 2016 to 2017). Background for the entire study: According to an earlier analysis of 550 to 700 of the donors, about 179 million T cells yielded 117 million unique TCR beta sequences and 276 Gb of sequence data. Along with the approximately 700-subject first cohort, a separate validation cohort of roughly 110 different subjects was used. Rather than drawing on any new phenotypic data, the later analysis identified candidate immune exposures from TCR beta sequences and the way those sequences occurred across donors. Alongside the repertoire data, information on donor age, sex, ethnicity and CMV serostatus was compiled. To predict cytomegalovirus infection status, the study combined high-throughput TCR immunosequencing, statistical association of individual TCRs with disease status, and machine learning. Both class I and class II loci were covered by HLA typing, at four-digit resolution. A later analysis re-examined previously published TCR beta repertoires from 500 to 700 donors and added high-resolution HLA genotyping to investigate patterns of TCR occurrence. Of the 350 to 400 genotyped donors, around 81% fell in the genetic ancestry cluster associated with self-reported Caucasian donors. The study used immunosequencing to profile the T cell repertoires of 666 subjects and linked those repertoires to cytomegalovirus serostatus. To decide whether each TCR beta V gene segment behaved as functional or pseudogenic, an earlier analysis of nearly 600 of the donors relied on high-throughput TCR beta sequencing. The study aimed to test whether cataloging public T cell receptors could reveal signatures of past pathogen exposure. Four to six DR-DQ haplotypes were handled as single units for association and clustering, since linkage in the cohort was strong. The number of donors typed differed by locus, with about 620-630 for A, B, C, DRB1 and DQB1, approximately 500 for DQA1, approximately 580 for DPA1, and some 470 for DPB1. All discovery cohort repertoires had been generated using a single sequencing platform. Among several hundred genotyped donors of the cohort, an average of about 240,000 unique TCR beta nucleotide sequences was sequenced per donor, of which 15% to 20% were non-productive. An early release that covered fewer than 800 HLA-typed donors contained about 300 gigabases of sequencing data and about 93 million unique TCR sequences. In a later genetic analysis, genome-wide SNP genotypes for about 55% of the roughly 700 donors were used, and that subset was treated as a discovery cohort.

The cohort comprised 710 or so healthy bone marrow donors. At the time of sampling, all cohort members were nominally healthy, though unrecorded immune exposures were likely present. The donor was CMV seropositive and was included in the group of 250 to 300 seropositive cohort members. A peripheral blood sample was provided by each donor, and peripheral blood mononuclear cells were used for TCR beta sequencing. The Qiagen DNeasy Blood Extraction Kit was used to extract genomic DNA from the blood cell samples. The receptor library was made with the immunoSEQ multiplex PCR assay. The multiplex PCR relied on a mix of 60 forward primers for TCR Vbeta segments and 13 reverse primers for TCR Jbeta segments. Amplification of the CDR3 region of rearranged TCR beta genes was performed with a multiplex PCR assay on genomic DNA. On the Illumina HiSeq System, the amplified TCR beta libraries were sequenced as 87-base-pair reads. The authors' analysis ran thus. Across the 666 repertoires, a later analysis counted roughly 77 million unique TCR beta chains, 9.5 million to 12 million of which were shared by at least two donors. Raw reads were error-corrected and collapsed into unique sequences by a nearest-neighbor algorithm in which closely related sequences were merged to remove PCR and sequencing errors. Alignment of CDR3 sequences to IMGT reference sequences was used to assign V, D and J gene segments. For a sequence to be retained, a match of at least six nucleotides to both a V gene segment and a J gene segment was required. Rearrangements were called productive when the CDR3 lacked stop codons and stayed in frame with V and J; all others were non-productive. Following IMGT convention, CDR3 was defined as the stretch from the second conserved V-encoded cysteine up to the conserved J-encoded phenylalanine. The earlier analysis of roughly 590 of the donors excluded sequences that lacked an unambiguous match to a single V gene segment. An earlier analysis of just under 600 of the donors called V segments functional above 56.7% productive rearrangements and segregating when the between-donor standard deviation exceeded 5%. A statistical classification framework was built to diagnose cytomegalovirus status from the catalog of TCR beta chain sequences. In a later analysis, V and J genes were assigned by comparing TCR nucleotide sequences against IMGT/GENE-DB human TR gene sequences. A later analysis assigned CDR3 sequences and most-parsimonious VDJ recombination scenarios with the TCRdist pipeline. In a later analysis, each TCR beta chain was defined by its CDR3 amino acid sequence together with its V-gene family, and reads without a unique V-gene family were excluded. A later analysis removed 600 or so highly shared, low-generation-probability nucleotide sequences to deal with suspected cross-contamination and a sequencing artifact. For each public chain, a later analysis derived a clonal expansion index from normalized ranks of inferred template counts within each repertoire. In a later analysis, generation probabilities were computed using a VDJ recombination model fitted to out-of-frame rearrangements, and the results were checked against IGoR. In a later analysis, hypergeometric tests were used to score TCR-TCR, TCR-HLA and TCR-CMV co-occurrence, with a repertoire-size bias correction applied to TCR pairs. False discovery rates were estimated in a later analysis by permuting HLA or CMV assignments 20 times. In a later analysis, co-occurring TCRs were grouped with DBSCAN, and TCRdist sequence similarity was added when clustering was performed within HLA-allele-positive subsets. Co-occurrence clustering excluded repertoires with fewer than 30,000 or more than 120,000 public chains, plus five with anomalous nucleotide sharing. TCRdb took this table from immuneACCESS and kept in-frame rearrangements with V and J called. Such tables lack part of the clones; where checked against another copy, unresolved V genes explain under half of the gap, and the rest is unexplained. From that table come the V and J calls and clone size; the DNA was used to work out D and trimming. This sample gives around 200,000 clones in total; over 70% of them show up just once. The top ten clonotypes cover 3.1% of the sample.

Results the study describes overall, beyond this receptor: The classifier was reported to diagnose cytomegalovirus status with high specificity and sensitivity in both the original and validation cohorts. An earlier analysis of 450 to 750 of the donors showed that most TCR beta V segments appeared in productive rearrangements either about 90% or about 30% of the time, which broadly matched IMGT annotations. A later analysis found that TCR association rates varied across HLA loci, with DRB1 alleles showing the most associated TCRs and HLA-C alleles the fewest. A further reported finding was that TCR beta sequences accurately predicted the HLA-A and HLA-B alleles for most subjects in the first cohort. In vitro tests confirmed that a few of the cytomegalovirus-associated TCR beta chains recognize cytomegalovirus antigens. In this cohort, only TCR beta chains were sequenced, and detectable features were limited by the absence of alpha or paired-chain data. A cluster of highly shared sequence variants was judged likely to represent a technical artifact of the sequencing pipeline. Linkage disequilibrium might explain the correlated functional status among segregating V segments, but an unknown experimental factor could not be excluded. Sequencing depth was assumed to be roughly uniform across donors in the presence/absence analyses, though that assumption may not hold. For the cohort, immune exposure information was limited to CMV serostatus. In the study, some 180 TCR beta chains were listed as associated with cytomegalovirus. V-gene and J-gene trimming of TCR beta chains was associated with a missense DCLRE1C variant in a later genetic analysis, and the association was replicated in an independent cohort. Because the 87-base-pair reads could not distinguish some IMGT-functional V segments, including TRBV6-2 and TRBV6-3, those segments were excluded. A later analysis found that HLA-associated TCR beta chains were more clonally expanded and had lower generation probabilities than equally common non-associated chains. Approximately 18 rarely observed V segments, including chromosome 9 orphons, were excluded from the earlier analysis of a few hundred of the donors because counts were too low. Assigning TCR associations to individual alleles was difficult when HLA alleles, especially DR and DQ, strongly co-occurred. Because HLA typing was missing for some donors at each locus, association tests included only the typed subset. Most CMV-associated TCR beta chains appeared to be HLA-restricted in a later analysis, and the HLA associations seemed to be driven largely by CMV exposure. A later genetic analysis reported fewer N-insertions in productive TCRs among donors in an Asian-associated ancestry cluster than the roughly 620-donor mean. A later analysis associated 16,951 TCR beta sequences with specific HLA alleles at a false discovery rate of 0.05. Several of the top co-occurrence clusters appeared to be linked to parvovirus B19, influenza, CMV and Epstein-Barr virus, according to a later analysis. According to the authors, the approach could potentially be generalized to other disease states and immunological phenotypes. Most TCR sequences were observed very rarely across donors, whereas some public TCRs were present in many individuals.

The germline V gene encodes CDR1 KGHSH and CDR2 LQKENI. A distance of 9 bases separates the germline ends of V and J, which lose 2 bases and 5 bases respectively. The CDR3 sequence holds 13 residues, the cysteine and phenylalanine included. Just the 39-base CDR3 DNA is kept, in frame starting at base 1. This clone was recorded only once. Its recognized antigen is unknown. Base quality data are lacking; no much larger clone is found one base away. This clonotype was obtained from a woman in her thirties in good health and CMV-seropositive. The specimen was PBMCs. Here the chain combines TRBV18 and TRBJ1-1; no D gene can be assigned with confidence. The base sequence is TGTGCCAGCTCACCAGCGTTAGAAACTGAAGCTTTCTTT. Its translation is CASSPALETEAFF.